These 16 T cell receptor beta chains were sequenced from one sample in a study of identical twins. MiXCR, applied by TCRdb to the 5' RACE reads, yields one record per CDR3 protein. Altogether approximately 890,000 distinct CDR3 sequences are present, 10% to 15% being singletons, with the ten largest covering around 1.6%. The sample also formed part of further work on yellow fever vaccine responses in identical twins.

Sequencing was carried out using PBMCs. These receptors were obtained from a woman between 18 and 29 years old in good health.

The J gene is TRBJ2-2, the V gene TRBV6-5; 8 nucleotides match TRBD1. CDR3 size: 16 residues. J gave up 3 bases and V 2 bases, and 5 bases lay outside the gene matches. The germline CDR1 and CDR2 sequences are MNHEY and SVGAGI. The CDR3 region has the DNA TGTGCCAGCAGTTACCGCGGGACAGGTGACACCGGGGAGCTGTTTTTT. Protein sequence: CASSYRGTGDTGELFF.

The V and J genes are TRBV10-3 and TRBJ2-5; no firm D call. V was pared by 0 bases and J by 4 bases, with 6 bases between. Per germline, CDR1 ENHRY and CDR2 SYGVKD. The CDR3 sequence is 13 residues long. The CDR3 DNA sequence: TGTGCCATCAGTGAGTCTACGGTAGAGACCCAGTACTTC. This encodes CAISESTVETQYF.

This clonotype was recorded many times. CDR3 residues: CASSPILAIGDEQFF. CDR3 coding DNA: TGCGCCAGCAGCCCGATACTAGCGATTGGGGATGAGCAGTTCTTC. V and J are TRBV4-1 and TRBJ2-1; 7 bases agree with TRBD2. V was clipped by 4 bases and J by 8 bases; unmatched bases: 11. The V gene's germline CDR1 is MGHRA and CDR2 YSYEKL. The CDR3 extends over 15 amino acids.

The rearrangement links TRBV5-1 to TRBJ2-4, with D unresolved. V gave up 0 bases and J gave up 0 bases, with 13 bases separating them. The germline gives CDR1 SGHRS, CDR2 YFSETQ. This CDR3 contains 17 residues. The CDR3 sequence: CASSLATQSIAKNIQYF. The CDR3, as DNA: TGCGCCAGCAGCTTGGCGACCCAGTCCATAGCCAAAAACATTCAGTACTTC.

This clonotype has only a few counts. This rearrangement joins TRBV4-1 to TRBJ2-2, with D perhaps TRBD1 (6 bases). V lost 2 bases and J lost 10, with 17 bases in between. Germline-derived CDR1 and CDR2 are MGHRA and YSYEKL. The CDR3 contains 15 residues. The CDR3 loop is CASSQSTLRGKELFF. The CDR3 DNA reads as TGCGCCAGCAGCCAATCTACACTCAGGGGAAAGGAGCTGTTTTTT.

The V call is TRBV7-2, the J call TRBJ2-1; TRBD2 matches 10 bases. The germline gives CDR1 SGHTA, CDR2 FQGNSA. CDR3 size: 16 residues. The junction had 9 bases not matched to a gene; V was cut back by 4 bases and J by 6 bases. Here the CDR3 DNA reads TGTGCCAGCAGCTCCATCTCACTAGCGGGGTCCAATGAGCAGTTCTTC. Protein sequence: CASSSISLAGSNEQFF.

The J gene is TRBJ2-3, the V gene TRBV5-1; 10 bases align to TRBD2. V lost 4 bases to trimming and J lost 1 base; unmatched junction nucleotides: 3. Germline lookup yields CDR1 SGHRS and CDR2 YFSETQ. The CDR3 spans 15 residues. The CDR3 spells CASSISGRGTDTQYF. Written as DNA, the CDR3 is TGCGCCAGCAGCATCAGCGGGAGGGGCACAGATACGCAGTATTTT.

The rearrangement uses TRBV24-1 and TRBJ2-1; 10 bases are shared with TRBD1. Germline assignment: CDR1 KGHDR and CDR2 SFDVKD. This CDR3 comprises 16 residues. The trim removed 1 base at V and 8 bases at J, leaving 7 bases unmatched. The DNA for the CDR3 is TGTGCCACCAGTGATTTAGCCGGGACAGGGGTCCATGAGCAGTTCTTC. Translation gives CATSDLAGTGVHEQFF.

This clonotype has a count of ten or more. The chain has TRBV28 and TRBJ2-7; D is unclear. The germline V and J ends were trimmed by 4 bases and 2 bases, with 15 bases remaining between them. CDR1 is MDHEN and CDR2 is SYDVKM in the germline V gene. The CDR3 is 15 residues long. This CDR3 is CASSYSLAVPYEQYF. CDR3 DNA: TGTGCCAGCAGTTATTCGTTGGCGGTGCCCTACGAGCAGTACTTC.

Concerning this clonotype itself: A much larger clone lies a single base off, so this may be a read error. The chain couples TRBV6-5 to TRBJ2-2; TRBD1 aligns across 10 bases. The trim removed 4 bases at V and 7 bases at J, leaving 3 bases unmatched. The V gene's germline CDR1 is MNHEY and CDR2 SVGAGI. This CDR3 is 14 amino acids long. CDR3 in DNA: TGTGCCAGCAGTTTGGACAGGGGGATCGGGGAGCTGTTTTTT. Amino acids: CASSLDRGIGELFF.

This clonotype showed up many times. V and J are TRBV3-1 and TRBJ2-1, with TRBD2 matching over 12 bases. The V gene's germline CDR1 is LGHDT and CDR2 YNNKEL (reference sequence). The V segment lost 4 bases and the J segment 6 bases; nucleotides outside the gene matches: 4. There are 15 residues in the CDR3. The CDR3 DNA is TGTGCCAGCAGCCCGACTAGCGGGAGAAGCAATGAGCAGTTCTTC. It translates to CASSPTSGRSNEQFF.

This clonotype was seen a handful of times. This chain connects TRBV3-1 to TRBJ2-3; D could derive from TRBD1 or TRBD2 (6 bases each). The CDR3 length is 16 residues. V was pared by 1 base and J by 4 bases, with 15 bases between. Germline V gives CDR1 LGHDT, CDR2 YNNKEL (reference sequence). This chain's CDR3 is CASSQGDTSGADTQYF. The CDR3 nucleotides read TGTGCCAGCAGCCAAGGGGACACTTCGGGGGCAGATACGCAGTATTTT.

This chain connects TRBV4-2 to TRBJ2-1; TRBD1 matches at 10 bases. The CDR3 is 18 residues long. CDR1 is LGHNA, CDR2 YNFKEQ, per germline. V was clipped by 1 base and J by 6 bases; unmatched bases: 12. Here the CDR3 reads CASSQGLMGTGVSNEQFF. The CDR3 DNA follows: TGTGCCAGCAGCCAAGGGTTGATGGGGACAGGGGTTTCCAATGAGCAGTTCTTC.

This chain uses TRBV2 with TRBJ2-3; 8 nucleotides line up with TRBD2. In germline, CDR1 is SNHLY, CDR2 FYNNEI. V lost 8 bases, J lost 2 bases, and 15 bases stayed unmatched. There are 17 residues in the CDR3. Here the CDR3 reads CASSSGPWGGDTDTQYF. CDR3 nucleotides: TGTGCCAGCTCTAGCGGGCCCTGGGGCGGCGACACAGATACGCAGTATTTT.

The V and J genes are TRBV7-9 and TRBJ2-7; D gene unclear. Looked up from germline, CDR1 is SEHNR and CDR2 is FQNEAQ (reference sequence). V gave up 5 bases and J gave up 3 bases, with 17 bases separating them. This CDR3 is built from 15 residues. The CDR3 DNA reads as TGTGCCAGCAGCCCTGAAACATCGGAAAGCTACGAGCAGTACTTC. This sequence encodes CASSPETSESYEQYF.

The rearrangement uses TRBV5-1 and TRBJ2-5; TRBD1 or TRBD2 may be the D gene (5 bases each). The CDR3 covers 14 residues. Trimming cost V 5 bases and J 2 bases, with 13 bases left between them. The germline V gene has CDR1 SGHRS and CDR2 YFSETQ. In DNA form, the CDR3 reads TGCGCCAGCAGTAGGGACCTTCTACAAGAGACCCAGTACTTC. It encodes CASSRDLLQETQYF. Supplemented by reference TRBV5-1 and TRBJ2-5, the full variable domain reads KAGVTQTPRYLIKTRGQQVTLSCSPISGHRSVSWYQQTPGQGLQFLFEYFSETQRNKGNFPGRFSGRQFSNSRSEMNVSTLELGDSALYLCASSRDLLQETQYFGPGTRLLVL.